The 25 T cell receptor beta chains below were found in one sample sequenced in a study of T cells after yellow fever vaccination. TCRdb passed the 5' RACE reads through MiXCR, listing each CDR3 protein once. The sample has hundreds of thousands of distinct CDR3 sequences, 13% seen once; the top ten hold 11% to 15%. The sample was PBMCs, taken on the day of the yellow fever booster vaccination. Receptors originate from a man younger than 40 who received the YFV17D yellow fever vaccine.

The chain couples TRBV28 to TRBJ2-7; 9 nucleotides agree with TRBD2. Germline assignment: CDR1 MDHEN and CDR2 SYDVKM. The ends lost 6 bases at V and 2 bases at J; junction bases unmatched: 5. The CDR3 has 14 residues. The CDR3: CASRHRGRAYEQYF. The CDR3 DNA sequence: TGTGCCAGCAGACACCGCGGGAGGGCCTACGAGCAGTACTTC.

This chain joins TRBV18 and TRBJ2-4; a weak D match, TRBD1 (5 bases). This CDR3 region has 14 residues. From germline, CDR1 is KGHSH and CDR2 LQKENI. V was cut by 6 bases and J by 0 bases, with 9 bases left in between. CDR3 DNA sequence: TGTGCCAGCTCGGACATGCGAGCCAAAAACATTCAGTACTTC. Encoded protein: CASSDMRAKNIQYF.

This clonotype showed up just a few times. The genes are TRBV10-3 and TRBJ2-1, with 7 bases lining up with TRBD1. The V gene's germline CDR1 is ENHRY and CDR2 SYGVKD. V was pared by 7 bases and J by 10 bases, with 7 bases of the junction left unmatched. The CDR3 length is 12 residues. The CDR3: CAINTGDGEQFF. Written as DNA, the CDR3 is TGTGCCATCAACACAGGGGATGGAGAGCAGTTCTTC.

The chain employs TRBV11-2 and TRBJ2-1; 12 bases are shared with TRBD2. Looked up from germline, CDR1 is SGHAT and CDR2 is FQNNGV. This CDR3 region has 18 residues. Losses at the gene ends were 4 bases for V and 9 bases for J; bases not matched to a gene: 16. The CDR3 is CASSSERSSGRAVSEQFF. CDR3 in DNA: TGTGCCAGCAGCTCAGAAAGGTCTAGCGGGAGGGCCGTTAGTGAGCAGTTCTTC.

This clonotype was observed a few times. The chain links TRBV29-1 to TRBJ2-2; 16 nucleotides match TRBD2. J was trimmed by 6 bases and V by 7 bases; bases with no gene match: 8. Germline-derived CDR1 and CDR2 are SQVTM and ANQGSEA. This CDR3 region has 16 residues. DNA for the CDR3: TGCAGCGCCGGGACTAGCGGGAGGGCCCTCCCCGGGGAGCTGTTTTTT. Its protein is CSAGTSGRALPGELFF.

The chain joins TRBV14 to TRBJ2-7, with D unclear. The germline V gene encodes CDR1 SGHDN and CDR2 FVKESK. The ends were cut back, 1 base at V and 6 bases at J, with 7 bases in the middle. CDR3 length: 12 amino acids. The chain's CDR3 is CASSQAWSEQYF. The CDR3 region has the DNA TGTGCCAGCAGCCAAGCGTGGTCCGAGCAGTACTTC. Full variable domain (missing parts from reference TRBV14 and TRBJ2-7): EAGVTQFPSHSVIEKGQTVTLRCDPISGHDNLYWYRRVMGKEIKFLLHFVKESKQDESGMPNNRFLAERTGGTYSTLKVQPAELEDSGVYFCASSQAWSEQYFGPGTRLTVT.

This chain links TRBV12-3 or TRBV12-4 with TRBJ2-3, with 8 bases matching TRBD2. Unmatched junction bases numbered 7, after V lost 6 bases and J lost 5 bases. The CDR3 has 14 residues. The CDR3 loop reads CASRRAGGEDTQYF. The CDR3 DNA reads as TGTGCCAGCAGGAGGGCGGGAGGTGAAGATACGCAGTATTTT.

This clonotype was detected a few times. CDR3 DNA: TGCAGTGCTAGAGTGGGGAGGTTGGAGACCCAGTACTTC. It translates to CSARVGRLETQYF. The genes are TRBV20-1 and TRBJ2-5, with D tentatively TRBD2 (6 bases). Germline-derived CDR1 and CDR2 are DFQATT and SNEGSKA (reference sequence). The CDR3 has 13 amino acids. V dropped 1 base and J dropped 5 bases, with 11 bases sitting between them.

The genes are TRBV5-1 and TRBJ2-4, with unresolved D. The CDR3 loop spans 16 amino acids. CDR1 is SGHRS and CDR2 is YFSETQ in the germline V gene. With 4 bases removed from V and 0 bases from J, the gap between germline ends came to 14 bases. CDR3 in DNA: TGCGCCAGCAGCCCTACTTCGGCTATAGCCAAAAACATTCAGTACTTC. Translating gives CASSPTSAIAKNIQYF.

This chain links TRBV7-2 with TRBJ2-7, with D possibly TRBD2 on 5 matching bases. The V gene's germline CDR1 is SGHTA and CDR2 FQGNSA. The CDR3 loop spans 15 amino acids. Trimming cost V 5 bases and J 5 bases, with 19 bases left between them. The CDR3 coding sequence is TGTGCCAGCAGCCCTAGCCGGGGAACCGGTCACGAGCAGTACTTC. Translating gives CASSPSRGTGHEQYF.

This clonotype was observed a handful of times. The chain links TRBV20-1 to TRBJ1-2; D might be TRBD1 (5 bases). The CDR3 is made up of 13 amino acids. Deletions cut 5 bases from V and 4 bases from J, with 14 bases between. Germline CDR1 reads DFQATT; CDR2 reads SNEGSKA (reference sequence). The CDR3 region has the DNA TGCAGTGCTGGGGGGGGAAACCCCTATGGCTACACCTTC. Its protein product is CSAGGGNPYGYTF.

This clonotype was counted a few times. The chain has TRBV5-1 and TRBJ1-4, with 9 bases aligning to TRBD1. The junction had 12 bases not matched to a gene; V was cut back by 4 bases and J by 8 bases. This CDR3 is 16 amino acids long. The germline V gene encodes CDR1 SGHRS and CDR2 YFSETQ. DNA for the CDR3: TGCGCCAGCAGCCTTGGGACAGGGACTAATTCGGAAAAACTGTTTTTT. Protein sequence: CASSLGTGTNSEKLFF.

The gene calls are TRBV4-3 and TRBJ2-7; 8 nucleotides agree with TRBD1. The CDR3 is 16 amino acids. Germline V gives CDR1 LGHNA, CDR2 YSLEER. V shed 1 base and J 0 bases; nucleotides not matched to a gene: 5. The CDR3 DNA reads as TGCGCCAGCAGCCAAGCCGGACAGGGAGGCTCCTACGAGCAGTACTTC. This codes for CASSQAGQGGSYEQYF.

This clonotype came up a few times. This chain uses TRBV20-1 with TRBJ2-7; 9 bases fit TRBD2. Losses at the gene ends were 6 bases for V and 0 bases for J; bases not matched to a gene: 6. In germline, CDR1 is DFQATT, CDR2 SNEGSKA (reference sequence). CDR3 length: 14 residues. CDR3 nucleotides: TGCAGTGCCTTCCGGACTAGCGCCTCCTACGAGCAGTACTTC. It codes for CSAFRTSASYEQYF.

This clonotype has more than one count but fewer than ten. This chain links TRBV19 with TRBJ2-1, with D perhaps TRBD1 (8 bases). V lost 4 bases and J lost 4, with 14 bases in between. The length of the CDR3 is 15 residues. Germline assignment: CDR1 LNHDA and CDR2 SQIVND (reference sequence). The CDR3 region is CASSKGQGGYNEQFF. CDR3 DNA: TGTGCCAGTAGTAAAGGACAGGGAGGGTACAATGAGCAGTTCTTC.

This clonotype turned up a few times. This chain uses TRBV7-9 with TRBJ2-1, with D perhaps matching TRBD1 (6 bases). Trimming pared 2 bases from V and 4 bases from J, leaving 18 bases between. CDR1 SEHNR and CDR2 FQNEAQ come from the germline V gene (reference sequence). The CDR3 runs 17 residues. CDR3 sequence: CASSLRVLTGSYNEQFF. The DNA of the CDR3 is TGTGCCAGCAGCTTAAGGGTTTTAACAGGGAGTTACAATGAGCAGTTCTTC.

V usage is TRBV28 and J usage is TRBJ1-2, with 8 bases matching TRBD1. The junction had 11 bases not matched to a gene; V was cut back by 6 bases and J by 8 bases. The CDR3 covers 14 residues. The V gene's germline CDR1 is MDHEN and CDR2 SYDVKM. Written as DNA, the CDR3 is TGTGCCAGCAGGTCGACAGGGGCCCTCGGGGGCTACACCTTC. It codes for CASRSTGALGGYTF.

There are a few counts of this clonotype. The chain joins TRBV24-1 to TRBJ2-4, with a possible D match to TRBD1 (6 bases). V lost 7 bases and J lost 0, with 18 bases in between. This CDR3 comprises 17 residues. CDR1 and CDR2 (germline): KGHDR, SFDVKD. CDR3 in DNA: TGTGCCACCAGAACAACGACAGGACTCGTAGCCAAAAACATTCAGTACTTC. The encoded protein is CATRTTTGLVAKNIQYF.

The V call is TRBV9, the J call TRBJ2-4; D is unclear. This CDR3 has 15 residues. Trimming took 4 bases from V and 0 from J, leaving 11 bases between them. CDR1 SGDLS and CDR2 YYNGEE come from the germline V gene. CDR3 nucleotide sequence: TGTGCCAGCAGCCTTGACCCTTTAGCCAAAAACATTCAGTACTTC. Encoded protein: CASSLDPLAKNIQYF.

This clonotype turned up a few times. The rearrangement joins TRBV30 to TRBJ2-1; 14 nucleotides agree with TRBD2. The CDR3 length is 19 residues. J lost 3 bases, V lost 6 bases, and 16 bases had no gene match. In germline, CDR1 is GTSNPN, CDR2 SVGIG (reference sequence). The CDR3 nucleotides are TGTGCCTGCAATCCCATCGGGACTAGCGGGAGTCGCGGCTACAATGAGCAGTTCTTC. This sequence encodes CACNPIGTSGSRGYNEQFF.

The chain carries TRBV7-9 and TRBJ2-1; D is uncertain. V shed 7 bases and J shed 1 base, with 11 bases lying between them. The CDR3 consists of 14 residues. Germline CDR1 is SEHNR and CDR2 is FQNEAQ (reference sequence). The CDR3 spells CASTWTASYNEQFF. The CDR3 DNA is TGTGCCAGCACCTGGACGGCATCCTACAATGAGCAGTTCTTC.

The chain has TRBV7-3 and TRBJ2-4, with 10 positions matching TRBD1. V lost 5 bases and J lost 13; bases outside the gene matches: 11. CDR1 and CDR2 (germline): SGHTA, FQGTGA. There are 14 residues in the CDR3. CDR3 in amino acids: CASSPGQGDITQYF. In nucleotides, the CDR3 is TGTGCCAGCAGCCCCGGACAGGGGGACATCACGCAGTACTTC. Full variable domain (outside the CDR3, taken from reference TRBV7-3 and TRBJ2-4): GAGVSQTPSNKVTEKGKYVELRCDPISGHTALYWYRQSLGQGPEFLIYFQGTGAADDSGLPNDRFFAVRPEGSVSTLKIQRTERGDSAVYLCASSPGQGDITQYFGAGTRLSVL.

This clonotype came up many times. V gene TRBV3-1 combines with J gene TRBJ1-2; TRBD1 is a possible D gene (5 bases). Germline CDR1 reads LGHDT; CDR2 reads YNNKEL (reference sequence). The germline V and J ends were trimmed by 2 bases and 6 bases, with 10 bases remaining between them. The CDR3 runs to 13 residues. The DNA for the CDR3 is TGTGCCAGCAGCCAAAGGGGAGTCGATGGCTACACCTTC. Translated, it gives CASSQRGVDGYTF.

There are a few counts of this clonotype. The chain links TRBV27 to TRBJ2-7; no clear D. This CDR3 is 14 amino acids long. The germline V gene encodes CDR1 MNHEY and CDR2 SMNVEV (reference sequence). Trimming cost V 6 bases and J 6 bases, with 18 bases left between them. CDR3: CASSPLLERSEQYF. The CDR3 coding sequence is TGTGCCAGCAGCCCCCTCCTCGAGAGGAGCGAGCAGTACTTC.

This rearrangement joins TRBV3-1 to TRBJ2-2; 8 bases agree with TRBD2. Germline loops: CDR1 LGHDT, CDR2 YNNKEL (reference sequence). This CDR3 has 11 residues. V shed 7 bases, J shed 11 bases, and the junction held 3 bases outside the gene matches. CDR3 sequence: CASTLAAELFF. In DNA form, the CDR3 reads TGTGCCAGCACACTAGCGGCCGAGCTGTTTTTT.